This entry lists 4 T cell receptor beta chains sequenced from one sample in a study of OX40 agonist ivuxolimab in advanced cancers. Sequencing used immunoSEQ multiplex PCR; TCRdb keeps in-frame clones, though not all of them. The sample consists of 20,000 to 25,000 clones, over 65% of them appearing once. The sample consisted of CD4+ or CD8+ T cells sorted from blood, taken in a trial of the OX40 agonist ivuxolimab. The source is an adult with an advanced solid tumor such as melanoma, head and neck, liver or kidney cancer.

The chain joins TRBV2 to TRBJ1-1; the D is unclear. The V gene lost 6 bases and the J gene lost 7 bases, with 24 bases spanning the gap. The CDR3 is made up of 16 amino acids. Looked up from germline, CDR1 is SNHLY and CDR2 is FYNNEI. The CDR3 sequence is CASRQIRRDVMIEAFF. Written as DNA, the CDR3 is TGTGCCAGCAGGCAGATAAGGAGGGATGTTATGATTGAAGCTTTCTTT.

V is TRBV5-1 and J is TRBJ2-3; no reliable D call. The V and J ends lost 5 bases and 6 bases respectively, with 13 bases between them. In germline, CDR1 is SGHRS, CDR2 YFSETQ. There are 13 residues in the CDR3. This CDR3 is CASSDIIPDTQYF. CDR3 DNA sequence: TGCGCCAGCAGTGATATCATCCCCGATACGCAGTATTTT.

This chain connects TRBV10-3 to TRBJ2-7; D is uncertain. In germline, CDR1 is ENHRY, CDR2 SYGVKD. Trimming pared 7 bases from V and 0 bases from J, leaving 13 bases between. The CDR3 covers 14 residues. Here the CDR3 reads CAIKDVGSSYEQYF. CDR3 DNA: TGTGCCATCAAGGATGTGGGTAGCTCCTACGAGCAGTACTTC.

The chain uses TRBV4-1 and TRBJ2-5; the match to TRBD2 covers 7 bases. The CDR3 spans 17 residues. Trimming removed 0 bases from V and 2 bases from J; junction bases left unmatched: 9. Germline CDR1 reads MGHRA; CDR2 reads YSYEKL. The CDR3 loop is CASSQDPSSGSQETQYF. The DNA for the CDR3 is TGCGCCAGCAGCCAAGATCCCTCTAGCGGTTCACAAGAGACCCAGTACTTC.